The T cell receptor (beta chain) described here comes from a study of T cells in localized non-small cell lung cancer. Germline CDR1 is SGDLS and CDR2 is YYNGEE. The CDR3 loop spans 15 amino acids. The ends lost 3 bases at V and 2 bases at J; junction bases unmatched: 6. Profiling relied on immunoSEQ multiplex PCR, and the TCRdb table lists in-frame clones only, not all of them. The sample lists 23,000 or so clones, around 88% seen once, with roughly 9.5% in the top ten. The origin of this receptor is a woman aged 35 to 70 with stage III lung adenocarcinoma. Sequencing used peripheral blood mononuclear cells, obtained before any cancer treatment. The rearrangement uses TRBV9 and TRBJ2-3; 7 bases line up with TRBD2. CDR3 DNA: TGTGCCAGCAGCGCCAGGGAGGGCCTCACAGATACGCAGTATTTT. Protein product: CASSAREGLTDTQYF. Looking up the rest from reference TRBV9 and TRBJ2-3 gives the full variable domain: DSGVTQTPKHLITATGQRVTLRCSPRSGDLSVYWYQQSLDQGLQFLIQYYNGEERAKGNILERFSAQQFPDLHSELNLSSLELGDSALYFCASSAREGLTDTQYFGPGTRLTVL.